These 27 T cell receptor beta chains share one sample of origin, sequenced in a study of shared clonotypes between healthy human individuals. Assay used: immunoSEQ multiplex PCR; TCRdb lists only in-frame clones, some missing. The sample has around 580,000 clones, roughly 98% seen once; the top ten hold 0.3%. The naive CD8 fraction comprised CD45RO-negative cells positively selected for CCR7 and excluded terminally differentiated effector memory CD45RA+ cells. Input material: naive CD8+ T cells sorted from blood. The receptors stem from a man younger than 45 in good health.

The chain has TRBV4-2 and TRBJ2-3; 9 nucleotides match TRBD1. This CDR3 has 15 residues. CDR1 is LGHNA and CDR2 is YNFKEQ in the germline V gene. Trimming removed 4 bases from V and 6 bases from J; junction bases left unmatched: 8. The CDR3 nucleotides are TGTGCCAGCAGCCCCTTAACAGGGGGCTGGGATACGCAGTATTTT. Its translation: CASSPLTGGWDTQYF.

The gene calls are TRBV2 and TRBJ2-7, with D perhaps TRBD1 (6 bases). This CDR3 contains 13 residues. Trimming shortened V by 3 bases and J by 5 bases, and 11 bases separated the two germline ends. Germline V gene data show CDR1 as SNHLY and CDR2 as FYNNEI. DNA of the CDR3: TGTGCCAGCAGTGACAGGGGCCCTAACGAGCAGTACTTC. The encoded protein is CASSDRGPNEQYF.

The V gene is TRBV4-1, the J gene TRBJ2-3; D may be TRBD1 (5 bases). The ends were cut back, 1 base at V and 6 bases at J, with 11 bases in the middle. The CDR3 is 14 residues long. Germline V lookup: CDR1 MGHRA, CDR2 YSYEKL. The CDR3 DNA follows: TGCGCCAGCAGCCAAGGTCCAGGGTGGGATACGCAGTATTTT. Translating gives CASSQGPGWDTQYF.

V is TRBV5-1 and J is TRBJ1-5; 10 nucleotides align to TRBD1. The CDR3 extends over 19 amino acids. Looked up from germline, CDR1 is SGHRS and CDR2 is YFSETQ. V shed 0 bases and J 5 bases; nucleotides not matched to a gene: 14. The CDR3 sequence is CASSLASGQGTRRDQPQHF. The CDR3 region has the DNA TGCGCCAGCAGCTTGGCTTCGGGACAGGGGACCCGTCGGGATCAGCCCCAGCATTTT.

As to this clone: The sample carries other DNA sequences with the same CDR3. J is TRBJ1-2 and V is TRBV5-1; D is possibly TRBD1 (6 bases). The V gene lost 2 bases and the J gene lost 6 bases, with 11 bases spanning the gap. Germline-derived CDR1 and CDR2 are SGHRS and YFSETQ. CDR3 size: 13 residues. CDR3 amino acids: CASSLPDRNGYTF. Written as DNA, the CDR3 is TGCGCCAGCAGCTTACCTGACAGGAATGGCTACACCTTC.

This clone was seen only once. Other DNA sequences of this sample code for an identical CDR3. The chain has TRBV7-9 and TRBJ2-1; D not certain. Trimming cost V 6 bases and J 3 bases, with 6 bases left between them. CDR3 length: 12 residues. The germline V gene encodes CDR1 SEHNR and CDR2 FQNEAQ (reference sequence). The CDR3 sequence is CASSWDYNEQFF. For the CDR3, the DNA is TGTGCCAGCAGTTGGGACTACAATGAGCAGTTCTTC.

With regard to this clone: The sample carries other DNA sequences with the same CDR3. J is TRBJ2-5 and V is TRBV7-9; TRBD1 agrees at 9 bases. CDR1 and CDR2 from the germline V gene are SEHNR and FQNEAQ (reference sequence). The V segment lost 4 bases and the J segment 3 bases; nucleotides outside the gene matches: 0. The CDR3 totals 13 residues. As DNA, the CDR3 is TGTGCCAGCAGCTGGGACAGGGAAGAGACCCAGTACTTC. Translated: CASSWDREETQYF.

CDR3 sequence (DNA): TGTGCCAGCAGCTGGCGGGAGAGTTACGAGCAGTACTTC. Its translation is CASSWRESYEQYF. This chain links TRBV2 with TRBJ2-7; 7 bases match TRBD2. CDR1 and CDR2 (germline): SNHLY, FYNNEI. The CDR3 sequence is 13 residues long. J lost 4 bases, V lost 6 bases, and 6 bases had no gene match.

This clone was picked up one time. The chain carries TRBV27 and TRBJ1-1, with TRBD1 as a possible D gene (6 bases). This CDR3 is 17 amino acids long. CDR1 is MNHEY and CDR2 is SMNVEV in the germline V gene (reference sequence). Trimming shortened V by 6 bases and J by 0 bases, and 20 bases separated the two germline ends. The CDR3 spells CASSVRGIGGLNTEAFF. CDR3 sequence (DNA): TGTGCCAGCAGCGTCAGGGGTATAGGGGGATTGAACACTGAAGCTTTCTTT.

This sequence joins TRBV19 and TRBJ2-7; TRBD1 matches at 7 bases. V dropped 5 bases and J dropped 3; count of bases not matched to a gene: 10. The germline V gene encodes CDR1 LNHDA and CDR2 SQIVND (reference sequence). The CDR3 spans 15 residues. This CDR3 reads CASSPRTGGFYEQYF. The DNA of the CDR3 is TGTGCCAGTAGTCCCAGGACAGGAGGCTTCTACGAGCAGTACTTC.

J is TRBJ1-3 and V is TRBV5-1; D remains ambiguous. CDR1 and CDR2 from the germline V gene are SGHRS and YFSETQ. The CDR3 contains 13 residues. V was shortened by 5 bases and J by 1 base, with 7 bases between the two germline ends. The chain's CDR3 is CASRTESGNTIYF. The DNA for the CDR3 is TGCGCCAGCAGGACCGAATCTGGAAACACCATATATTTT.

The chain links TRBV7-2 to TRBJ2-7; D call uncertain. The CDR3 consists of 14 residues. Trimming left V 0 bases short and J 4 bases short, with 10 bases between. Germline lookup yields CDR1 SGHTA and CDR2 FQGNSA. The CDR3 loop reads CASSLALLDYEQYF. CDR3 DNA: TGTGCCAGCAGCTTAGCGCTATTAGATTACGAGCAGTACTTC.

The chain has TRBV9 and TRBJ2-1, with 7 bases aligning to TRBD2. Germline V gene sequence: CDR1 SGDLS, CDR2 YYNGEE. The CDR3 spans 13 residues. J gave up 12 bases and V 4 bases, and 10 bases lay outside the gene matches. The DNA for the CDR3 is TGTGCCAGCAGCCCGTTTACTAGCGATAGGCAGTTCTTC. Translated: CASSPFTSDRQFF.

The table lists this clone with a count of one. CDR3 in amino acids: CASSNRDRGNEQFF. The CDR3 nucleotides are TGTGCCAGCAGCAACCGAGACAGGGGCAATGAGCAGTTCTTC. V and J are TRBV7-9 and TRBJ2-1; 8 nucleotides line up with TRBD1. CDR1 is SEHNR, CDR2 FQNEAQ, per germline (reference sequence). With 5 bases clipped from V and 6 bases from J, the junction kept 6 bases outside the gene matches. The CDR3 is 14 residues long.

The chain is built from TRBV30 and TRBJ2-1; D gene unclear. The V and J ends lost 1 base and 6 bases respectively, with 7 bases between them. Germline CDR1 is GTSNPN and CDR2 is SVGIG (reference sequence). The CDR3 has 12 amino acids. For the CDR3, the DNA is TGTGCCTGGAGTGACGGATCCAATGAGCAGTTCTTC. It specifies CAWSDGSNEQFF. The full variable domain, completed using reference TRBV30 and TRBJ2-1, is SQTIHQWPATLVQPVGSPLSLECTVEGTSNPNLYWYRQAAGRGLQLLFYSVGIGQISSEVPQNLSASRPQDRQFILSSKKLLLSDSGFYLCAWSDGSNEQFFGPGTRLTVL.

The chain employs TRBV28 and TRBJ2-7; D may be TRBD1 or TRBD2 (6 bases each). Germline-derived CDR1 and CDR2 are MDHEN and SYDVKM. The CDR3 totals 16 residues. V lost 7 bases to trimming and J lost 6 bases, with 25 bases between them. CDR3 sequence reads: CASIPQAGHGLGEQYF. CDR3 bases: TGTGCCAGCATCCCCCAGGCGGGACACGGTTTAGGCGAGCAGTACTTC.

The gene calls are TRBV7-9 and TRBJ2-1; D assignment may be TRBD1 or TRBD2 (5 bases each). Germline values: CDR1 SEHNR, CDR2 FQNEAQ (reference sequence). V lost 6 bases and J lost 9, with 12 bases in between. The CDR3 is made up of 12 amino acids. The CDR3: CASRESRGEQFF. Written as DNA, the CDR3 is TGTGCCAGCAGGGAATCGAGGGGTGAGCAGTTCTTC. Full variable domain (rest looked up from reference TRBV7-9 and TRBJ2-1): DTGVSQNPRHKITKRGQNVTFRCDPISEHNRLYWYRQTLGQGPEFLTYFQNEAQLEKSRLLSDRFSAERPKGSFSTLEIQRTEQGDSAMYLCASRESRGEQFFGPGTRLTVL.

The V call is TRBV19, the J call TRBJ2-3; D remains unclear. From germline, CDR1 is LNHDA and CDR2 SQIVND (reference sequence). This CDR3 has 14 residues. V lost 3 bases and J 1 base, leaving 8 bases between the germline ends. The CDR3 DNA reads TGTGCCAGTAGTATTGATGGGGGCACAGATACGCAGTATTTT. Translation gives CASSIDGGTDTQYF.

The rearrangement links TRBV6-5 to TRBJ2-7, with TRBD2 as a possible D gene (5 bases). Per germline, CDR1 MNHEY and CDR2 SVGAGI. The CDR3 runs to 13 residues. Trimming took off 4 bases at V and 4 bases at J, with 11 bases between the two ends. DNA of the CDR3: TGTGCCAGCAGTTCGACTAAATCTTACGAGCAGTACTTC. This encodes CASSSTKSYEQYF.

The chain has TRBV14 and TRBJ1-2, with 8 bases lining up with TRBD1. V lost 4 bases, J lost 2 bases, and 12 bases stayed unmatched. CDR3 length: 17 residues. The germline V gene has CDR1 SGHDN and CDR2 FVKESK. CDR3 sequence (DNA): TGTGCCAGCAGCCGAGAACAGGGGGATATACGAAACTATGGCTACACCTTC. Its translation: CASSREQGDIRNYGYTF.

The rearrangement links TRBV5-1 to TRBJ2-7, with 8 bases fitting TRBD1. Germline assignment: CDR1 SGHRS and CDR2 YFSETQ. V shed 4 bases and J 6 bases; nucleotides not matched to a gene: 9. The CDR3 has 14 residues. The CDR3 region is CASSPLDRESEQYF. CDR3 sequence (DNA): TGCGCCAGCAGCCCTTTGGACAGGGAGAGCGAGCAGTACTTC.

This clone appeared a single time. The chain joins TRBV11-2 to TRBJ2-1; D ambiguous. Trimming removed 0 bases at V and 0 bases at J, with 9 bases between. The germline CDR1 and CDR2 sequences are SGHAT and FQNNGV. The CDR3 sequence is 16 residues long. CDR3 in amino acids: CASSLDQSPSYNEQFF. The DNA of the CDR3 is TGTGCCAGCAGCTTAGATCAAAGCCCCTCCTACAATGAGCAGTTCTTC. Together with reference TRBV11-2 and TRBJ2-1, the CDR3 gives the full variable domain: EAGVAQSPRYKIIEKRQSVAFWCNPISGHATLYWYQQILGQGPKLLIQFQNNGVVDDSQLPKDRFSAERLKGVDSTLKIQPAKLEDSAVYLCASSLDQSPSYNEQFFGPGTRLTVL.

The rearrangement links TRBV19 to TRBJ1-2; D is ambiguous. The ends were cut back, 7 bases at V and 5 bases at J, with 14 bases in the middle. From germline, CDR1 is LNHDA and CDR2 SQIVND (reference sequence). The CDR3 sequence is 13 residues long. The CDR3 bases are TGTGCCAGTACGGAGGTATTCGGATATGGCTACACCTTC. Encoded protein: CASTEVFGYGYTF.

Concerning this clone: Other DNA sequences in the sample encode the same CDR3. The CDR3 spells CASSLRVYEQYF. CDR3 in DNA: TGTGCCAGCAGCTTAAGAGTTTACGAGCAGTACTTC. This chain uses TRBV7-9 with TRBJ2-7; no reliable D call. V was pared by 2 bases and J by 4 bases, with 6 bases between. Germline lookup yields CDR1 SEHNR and CDR2 FQNEAQ (reference sequence). The CDR3 runs to 12 residues.

J is TRBJ2-7 and V is TRBV15, with D perhaps matching TRBD1 (5 bases). The CDR3 has 14 amino acids. Deletions cut 0 bases from V and 3 bases from J, with 9 bases between. Germline CDR1 LNHNV, CDR2 YYDKDF (reference sequence). CDR3 amino acids: CATSRDQRGYEQYF. CDR3 nucleotide sequence: TGTGCCACCAGCAGAGATCAAAGGGGCTACGAGCAGTACTTC. Complete variable domain (other parts from reference TRBV15 and TRBJ2-7): DAMVIQNPRYQVTQFGKPVTLSCSQTLNHNVMYWYQQKSSQAPKLLFHYYDKDFNNEADTPDNFQSRRPNTSFCFLDIRSPGLGDTAMYLCATSRDQRGYEQYFGPGTRLTVT.

The gene calls are TRBV30 and TRBJ2-1; 9 positions match TRBD1. Germline CDR1 reads GTSNPN; CDR2 reads SVGIG (reference sequence). Trimming at V came to 0 bases and at J to 5 bases, leaving 5 bases not matched to a gene. The CDR3 has 15 residues. The CDR3: CAWSVGTGKDNEQFF. The DNA of the CDR3 is TGTGCCTGGAGTGTAGGGACAGGGAAGGACAATGAGCAGTTCTTC.

V and J are TRBV14 and TRBJ2-5; TRBD2 matches 10 bases. V gave up 1 base and J gave up 4 bases; unmatched junction bases: 9. The CDR3 has 17 residues. Germline CDR1 SGHDN, CDR2 FVKESK. The CDR3 DNA sequence: TGTGCCAGCAGCCAAGGGCTAGCGGGAGACTTACGAGAGACCCAGTACTTC. Translating it yields CASSQGLAGDLRETQYF.